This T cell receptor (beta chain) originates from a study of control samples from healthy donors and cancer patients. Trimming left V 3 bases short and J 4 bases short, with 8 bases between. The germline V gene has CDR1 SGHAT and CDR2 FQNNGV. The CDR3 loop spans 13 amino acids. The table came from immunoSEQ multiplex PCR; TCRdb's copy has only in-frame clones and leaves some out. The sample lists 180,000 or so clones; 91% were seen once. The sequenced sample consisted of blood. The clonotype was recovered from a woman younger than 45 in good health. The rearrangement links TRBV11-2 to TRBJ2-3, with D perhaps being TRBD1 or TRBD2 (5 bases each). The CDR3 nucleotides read TGTGCCAGCAGCTTCGGGACGGCAGATACGCAGTATTTT. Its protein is CASSFGTADTQYF.